This is a list of T cell receptor beta chains from one sample in a study of cytomegalovirus exposure and HLA in healthy donors. Here immunoSEQ multiplex PCR was the method, and the copy in TCRdb shows in-frame clones only, minus some. The sample lists some 100,000 clones, approximately 81% occurring once. The sample taken for sequencing was PBMCs. These receptors were collected from a male donor in good health and CMV-seropositive. Both conserved end residues are part of each CDR3. D genes are given only for firm matches. A clone size is listed for some rows: how often the clone was seen (once, few, many), or a class if it is expanded.

D gene	clone size	V gene	CDR3 length	J gene	CDR3 DNA	CDR3 protein
-	-	TRBV5-1	15	TRBJ1-1	TGCGCCAGCAGGAATGAGAGGGAGGGAGTGACTGAAGCTTTCTTT	CASRNEREGVTEAFF
-	few	TRBV7-2	11	TRBJ1-1	TGTGCCAGCAGCTTATCCTTTGAAGCTTTCTTT	CASSLSFEAFF
-	-	TRBV21-1	20	TRBJ2-4	TGTGCCAGCACCATCGACCAGGGGCGGGCCTGGTTTGTAGCCAAAAACATTCAGTACTTC	CASTIDQGRAWFVAKNIQYF
-	-	TRBV2	14	TRBJ2-5	TGTGCCAGCATAGCTTCAGGGGCCCAAGAGACCCAGTACTTC	CASIASGAQETQYF
-	once	TRBV12-5	18	TRBJ1-3	TGTGCTAGTGGTTTGGTAGGGCGGGGCAGGTACTCTGGAAACACCATATATTTT	CASGLVGRGRYSGNTIYF
TRBD1	-	TRBV6-5	13	TRBJ1-1	TGTGCCAGCATTTCTCCGGGACAGGGAGAAGCTTTCTTT	CASISPGQGEAFF
-	-	TRBV15	15	TRBJ1-3	TGTGCCACCAGCAGAGATCGACTCTCTGGAAACACCATATATTTT	CATSRDRLSGNTIYF
-	few	TRBV4-1	15	TRBJ2-2	TGCGCCAGCAGCCAGACAGGAAGGAATCCCGGGGAGCTGTTTTTT	CASSQTGRNPGELFF
-	-	TRBV7-2	14	TRBJ1-1	TGTGCCAGCAGCCTAGGATGGGGCAACACTGAAGCTTTCTTT	CASSLGWGNTEAFF
-	once	TRBV30	14	TRBJ2-7	TGTGCCTGGATCCCGCGAGGTTCTGCCTACGAGCAGTACTTC	CAWIPRGSAYEQYF
-	-	TRBV29-1	13	TRBJ1-1	TGCAGCGTTGAGTCGGGGAAGGACACTGAAGCTTTCTTT	CSVESGKDTEAFF
-	-	TRBV6-5	16	TRBJ2-5	TGTGCCAGCAGTTACTCGCTGGGTGGTCGAGGGGAGACCCAGTACTTC	CASSYSLGGRGETQYF
-	once	TRBV6-6	15	TRBJ1-5	TGTGCCAGCGGCCTCCGGGGGAGGGGAGACCAGCCCCAGCATTTT	CASGLRGRGDQPQHF
-	-	TRBV6-5	13	TRBJ2-7	TGTGCCAGCAGAAGAGGGGGTTCCTACGAGCAGTACTTC	CASRRGGSYEQYF
TRBD1	few	TRBV5-1	15	TRBJ1-4	TGCGCCAGCAGCAGAACCGGGACAGAGGACGAAAAACTGTTTTTT	CASSRTGTEDEKLFF
TRBD1	once	TRBV4-1	13	TRBJ2-2	TGCGCCAGCAGCCGACAGGGGGCCGGGGAGCTGTTTTTT	CASSRQGAGELFF
-	-	TRBV4-2	16	TRBJ1-6	TGTGCCAGCAGCCAAGTGCCCGGGGGACGTAATTCACCCCTCCACTTT	CASSQVPGGRNSPLHF
-	-	TRBV10-3	15	TRBJ1-1	TGTGCCATCAGTCGGCCGGGACACATGAACACTGAAGCTTTCTTT	CAISRPGHMNTEAFF
TRBD1	-	TRBV9	15	TRBJ1-6	TGTGCCAGCAGCGTACGACAGGGGATCGATTCACCCCTCCACTTT	CASSVRQGIDSPLHF
TRBD1	-	TRBV9	15	TRBJ1-1	TGTGCCAGCAGCGTAGTACAGGGGTCCAACACTGAAGCTTTCTTT	CASSVVQGSNTEAFF
TRBD1	-	TRBV9	15	TRBJ2-3	TGTGCCAGCAGCCCCGGGACAGGGGGCACAGATACGCAGTATTTT	CASSPGTGGTDTQYF
-	-	TRBV29-1	15	TRBJ2-3	TGCAGCGTCCTAGGTTACGCGGGGATCACAGATACGCAGTATTTT	CSVLGYAGITDTQYF
TRBD1	few	TRBV4-2	16	TRBJ1-1	TGTGCCAGCAGCCAGGAGCAGGGACAGCGGACCACTGAAGCTTTCTTT	CASSQEQGQRTTEAFF
-	-	TRBV10-2	12	TRBJ1-5	TGCGCCAGCAGGCAGGGTGATCAGCCCCAGCATTTT	CASRQGDQPQHF